This entry lists 26 T cell receptor beta chains sequenced from one sample in a study of shared clonotypes between healthy human individuals. Method: immunoSEQ multiplex PCR; TCRdb's copy keeps in-frame clones and lacks some. The sample consists of roughly 1,500,000 clones, just under 99% of them appearing once. Sequencing was performed on naive CD4+ T cells sorted from blood. Documented subset: CD45RA+ positively selected. The receptors shown here come from a man younger than 40 in good health.

The V gene is TRBV6-5, the J gene TRBJ2-3; 8 nucleotides agree with TRBD2. The CDR3 runs 16 residues. Trimming removed 4 bases from V and 5 bases from J; junction bases left unmatched: 11. Germline-derived CDR1 and CDR2 are MNHEY and SVGAGI. CDR3 in DNA: TGTGCCAGCAGTTCCCCAAGCGGGAGAGGGAAAGATACGCAGTATTTT. This sequence encodes CASSSPSGRGKDTQYF.

The gene calls are TRBV7-8 and TRBJ1-4; the match to TRBD1 covers 7 bases. The CDR3 spans 15 residues. Germline V gene sequence: CDR1 SGHVS, CDR2 FQNEAQ. V lost 4 bases and J lost 4; bases outside the gene matches: 6. CDR3 residues: CASSYTGALNEKLFF. The CDR3 nucleotides read TGTGCCAGCAGCTACACAGGGGCCCTTAATGAAAAACTGTTTTTT.

This clone appeared once. The chain employs TRBV11-1 and TRBJ2-7; D is unclear. The CDR3 totals 14 residues. Germline values: CDR1 SGHAT, CDR2 FQDESV (reference sequence). V was clipped by 4 bases and J by 4 bases, with 14 bases between them. The CDR3 DNA is TGTGCCAGCAGCTCCCTCCTGAATTCGTACGAGCAGTACTTC. Its protein is CASSSLLNSYEQYF.

This chain joins TRBV30 and TRBJ1-5, with D hard to call. Germline lookup yields CDR1 GTSNPN and CDR2 SVGIG (reference sequence). The CDR3 runs to 13 residues. Trimming removed 4 bases at V and 6 bases at J, with 13 bases between. The CDR3 region is CAWTIYSGQPQHF. CDR3 in DNA: TGTGCCTGGACTATCTACTCAGGTCAGCCCCAGCATTTT.

The gene calls are TRBV9 and TRBJ2-1; D might be TRBD1 (6 bases). The CDR3 is made up of 17 amino acids. Per the germline V gene, CDR1 is SGDLS and CDR2 is YYNGEE. Trimming took 3 bases from V and 5 from J, leaving 21 bases between them. The CDR3 sequence is CASSEWDNTRPNNEQFF. The DNA of the CDR3 is TGTGCCAGCAGCGAATGGGACAACACGCGCCCAAACAATGAGCAGTTCTTC.

V usage is TRBV6-1 and J usage is TRBJ1-5; the match to TRBD1 covers 8 bases. The V gene's germline CDR1 is MNHNS and CDR2 SASEGT. The length of the CDR3 is 12 residues. DNA of the CDR3: TGTGGGACAGGGTTGGGCAATCAGCCCCAGCATTTT. It encodes CGTGLGNQPQHF.

This sequence joins TRBV6-5 and TRBJ2-1, with 9 bases matching TRBD1. Trimming cost V 2 bases and J 7 bases; bases outside gene matches: 3. The germline V gene has CDR1 MNHEY and CDR2 SVGAGI. CDR3 length: 14 residues. The CDR3 here is CASSYRDRVNEQFF. The CDR3 DNA sequence: TGTGCCAGCAGTTACCGGGACAGGGTGAATGAGCAGTTCTTC.

The rearrangement joins TRBV10-3 to TRBJ2-1, with 7 bases matching TRBD1. The trim removed 6 bases at V and 5 bases at J, leaving 10 bases unmatched. The CDR3 totals 15 residues. Germline-derived CDR1 and CDR2 are ENHRY and SYGVKD. The CDR3 protein is CAIRSTGNGDNEQFF. The DNA for the CDR3 is TGTGCCATCAGGTCGACAGGGAATGGGGACAATGAGCAGTTCTTC.

The rearrangement joins TRBV7-2 to TRBJ2-7; D gene uncertain. Trimming took 1 base from V and 2 from J, leaving 9 bases between them. The CDR3 totals 14 residues. Germline V gene data show CDR1 as SGHTA and CDR2 as FQGNSA. CDR3 nucleotide sequence: TGTGCCAGCAGCTTAGGATGGATTACCTACGAGCAGTACTTC. Translated: CASSLGWITYEQYF.

The chain links TRBV6-1 to TRBJ2-7; the D is unclear. Looked up from germline, CDR1 is MNHNS and CDR2 is SASEGT. This CDR3 spans 14 amino acids. The V gene lost 8 bases and the J gene lost 2 bases, with 16 bases spanning the gap. The CDR3 bases are TGTGCCAGCTCGCCGACTGGGTTTCCCTACGAGCAGTACTTC. Translating it yields CASSPTGFPYEQYF.

The chain employs TRBV5-1 and TRBJ1-3, with 8 bases that match TRBD1. J lost 2 bases, V lost 4 bases, and 8 bases had no gene match. Germline V gives CDR1 SGHRS, CDR2 YFSETQ. The CDR3 is made up of 16 amino acids. The CDR3 spells CASSHNRGVAGNTIYF. DNA for the CDR3: TGCGCCAGCAGCCACAACAGGGGGGTGGCTGGAAACACCATATATTTT.

This rearrangement joins TRBV27 to TRBJ1-2; tentative D call: TRBD1 (5 bases). V was shortened by 2 bases and J by 8 bases, with 21 bases between the two germline ends. Germline CDR1 MNHEY, CDR2 SMNVEV (reference sequence). This CDR3 contains 16 residues. This chain's CDR3 is CASSLIGDPSVWGYTF. CDR3 sequence (DNA): TGTGCCAGCAGTTTAATCGGGGACCCCTCGGTGTGGGGCTACACCTTC.

The CDR3 reads CASRPPGQSTLRQYF. CDR3 DNA: TGTGCCAGCAGGCCTCCGGGACAGTCTACCCTCCGGCAGTACTTC. The chain has TRBV25-1 and TRBJ2-7; 7 positions agree with TRBD1. There are 15 residues in the CDR3. Germline values: CDR1 MGHDK, CDR2 SYGVNS. Trimming at V came to 6 bases and at J to 9 bases, leaving 17 bases not matched to a gene.

The gene calls are TRBV28 and TRBJ1-2; no clear D gene. Germline V CDR1 and CDR2: MDHEN, SYDVKM. This CDR3 is 12 amino acids long. The germline V and J ends were trimmed by 9 bases and 1 base, with 9 bases remaining between them. The CDR3 nucleotides read TGTGCCAGTACCGACGGTAACTATGGCTACACCTTC. Amino acids: CASTDGNYGYTF.

The V and J genes are TRBV21-1 and TRBJ2-7; TRBD2 is the table's D call, not checked against the DNA. TRBV21-1 is shown as a pseudogene. This CDR3 spans 16 amino acids. This chain's CDR3 is CASSTKEGTEPYEQYF. CDR3 nucleotides: TGTGCCAGCAGCACAAAGGAAGGGACTGAGCCCTACGAGCAGTACTTC.

This clone was detected once. The V call is TRBV5-1, the J call TRBJ2-5, with TRBD1 matching 10 bases. The CDR3 runs 15 residues. J was trimmed by 4 bases and V by 4 bases; bases with no gene match: 7. Germline values: CDR1 SGHRS, CDR2 YFSETQ. The CDR3 sequence is CASSHRQGARETQYF. CDR3 DNA: TGCGCCAGCAGCCACCGACAGGGGGCTAGAGAGACCCAGTACTTC.

The genes are TRBV7-2 and TRBJ1-1; D is unresolved. Between the trimmed V and J ends, which lost 0 bases and 6 bases, there was a span of 5 bases. The CDR3 spans 12 residues. CDR1 is SGHTA and CDR2 is FQGNSA in the germline V gene. DNA of the CDR3: TGTGCCAGCAGCTTAGCCGGCGCTGAAGCTTTCTTT. Translation gives CASSLAGAEAFF.

The chain carries TRBV9 and TRBJ2-1, with 11 bases fitting TRBD2. The CDR3 runs to 13 residues. The germline V gene encodes CDR1 SGDLS and CDR2 YYNGEE. The ends lost 0 bases at V and 10 bases at J; junction bases unmatched: 0. The CDR3 loop is CASSVGLAGEQFF. The DNA for the CDR3 is TGTGCCAGCAGCGTAGGACTAGCGGGAGAGCAGTTCTTC. Full variable domain (outside the CDR3, taken from reference TRBV9 and TRBJ2-1): DSGVTQTPKHLITATGQRVTLRCSPRSGDLSVYWYQQSLDQGLQFLIQYYNGEERAKGNILERFSAQQFPDLHSELNLSSLELGDSALYFCASSVGLAGEQFFGPGTRLTVL.

Remarks on this clone: The same CDR3 is also encoded by other DNA sequences in this sample. This rearrangement joins TRBV20-1 to TRBJ2-7; D is undetermined. Germline V CDR1 and CDR2: DFQATT, SNEGSKA (reference sequence). Trimming shortened V by 2 bases and J by 7 bases, and 9 bases separated the two germline ends. The CDR3 loop spans 11 amino acids. The CDR3 region is CSARPRGEQYF. CDR3 coding DNA: TGCAGTGCTAGACCCCGTGGGGAGCAGTACTTC.

The chain uses TRBV28 and TRBJ1-3; no clear D. Germline V gene sequence: CDR1 MDHEN, CDR2 SYDVKM. V lost 5 bases to trimming and J lost 2 bases, with 7 bases between them. CDR3 length equals 13 residues. CDR3 region: CASSLPPGNTIYF. The CDR3 coding sequence is TGTGCCAGCAGTCTCCCGCCTGGAAACACCATATATTTT.

The CDR3 DNA reads TGTGCCAGCACCTACGGCAGCAACACTGAAGCTTTCTTT. As protein: CASTYGSNTEAFF. The rearrangement links TRBV14 to TRBJ1-1; D remains ambiguous. With 7 bases removed from V and 2 bases from J, the gap between germline ends came to 11 bases. The CDR3 runs 13 residues. Germline loops: CDR1 SGHDN, CDR2 FVKESK. Variable domain in full (rest from reference TRBV14 and TRBJ1-1): EAGVTQFPSHSVIEKGQTVTLRCDPISGHDNLYWYRRVMGKEIKFLLHFVKESKQDESGMPNNRFLAERTGGTYSTLKVQPAELEDSGVYFCASTYGSNTEAFFGQGTRLTVV.

A single count supports this clone. V is TRBV11-2 and J is TRBJ1-5; 7 bases map to TRBD1. With V trimmed by 1 base and J by 0 bases, 6 bases remained unmatched. Germline V gene data show CDR1 as SGHAT and CDR2 as FQNNGV. The CDR3 loop spans 17 amino acids. CDR3 nucleotide sequence: TGTGCCAGCAGCTTAGGACAGGGCCTGGATAGCAATCAGCCCCAGCATTTT. Its translation: CASSLGQGLDSNQPQHF. The whole variable domain, remainder taken from reference TRBV11-2 and TRBJ1-5, is EAGVAQSPRYKIIEKRQSVAFWCNPISGHATLYWYQQILGQGPKLLIQFQNNGVVDDSQLPKDRFSAERLKGVDSTLKIQPAKLEDSAVYLCASSLGQGLDSNQPQHFGDGTRLSIL.

In nucleotides, the CDR3 is TGTGCCAGCAGCTCCCACCTGTCTCAAGAGACCCAGTACTTC. This translates into CASSSHLSQETQYF. V and J are TRBV11-3 and TRBJ2-5; D gene uncertain. Trimming removed 4 bases from V and 2 bases from J, with 11 bases in between. The CDR3 is 14 residues long. Germline V gene lookup returns CDR1 SGHNT and CDR2 YENEEA.

The chain has TRBV28 and TRBJ2-2; TRBD1 aligns across 10 bases. This CDR3 contains 17 residues. V lost 4 bases to trimming and J lost 4 bases; unmatched junction nucleotides: 9. Germline assignment: CDR1 MDHEN and CDR2 SYDVKM. As DNA, the CDR3 is TGTGCCAGCAGTTACGGGACAGGGGCCTCGCGCACCGGGGAGCTGTTTTTT. It yields the protein CASSYGTGASRTGELFF.

V and J are TRBV6-1 and TRBJ1-5, with D possibly matching TRBD1 (5 bases). Trimming cost V 2 bases and J 7 bases, with 12 bases left between them. The CDR3 length is 14 residues. The germline CDR1 and CDR2 sequences are MNHNS and SASEGT. The CDR3 here is CASSENWGYQPQHF. CDR3 DNA: TGTGCCAGCAGTGAAAATTGGGGGTACCAGCCCCAGCATTTT.

The V call is TRBV5-4, the J call TRBJ2-5; 10 bases align to TRBD2. Germline values: CDR1 SGHNT, CDR2 YYREEE (reference sequence). The CDR3 contains 17 residues. J lost 4 bases, V lost 0 bases, and 9 bases had no gene match. The CDR3 reads CASSLGASGRVAETQYF. In DNA form, the CDR3 reads TGTGCCAGCAGCTTGGGGGCTAGCGGGAGAGTAGCAGAGACCCAGTACTTC.